A single TCR beta chain is shown here with its context. This specimen comes from a study of blood T cell repertoires in COVID-19. About the study: Collection of acute and convalescent COVID-19 samples took place in the United States, Italy and Spain. T cells, B-cell-depleted T cells, or PBMCs supplied cDNA or gDNA.

Study processing details: Reference gene primers were amplified, and this amplification served to estimate nucleated cell counts. Data came from immunoSEQ multiplex PCR; TCRdb stores just in-frame clones and leaves some out. V, J and clone size derive from that table, while D and trimming were established from the DNA sequence. This table holds 65,000 to 70,000 clones, 85% to 95% found once. This CDR3 has 13 residues. V lost 7 bases and J lost 5; bases outside the gene matches: 2. Germline V CDR1 and CDR2: MGHDK, SYGVNS. The sequence came from a man between 70 and 80 years old with active COVID-19. This chain joins TRBV25-1 and TRBJ2-2; 9 bases align to TRBD2. Sequenced: peripheral blood. The CDR3 region has the DNA TGTGCCAGCAACGCGGGGGGGACCGGGGAGCTGTTTTTT. It codes for CASNAGGTGELFF.